This T cell receptor (beta chain) was identified in a study of blood T cells in healthy people across ages. Using a J-beta primer mix together with a sample-barcoded 5' primer, a second PCR was run for roughly 7 to 12 cycles. Researchers report that a template-switch adaptor with 12 random nucleotides tagged each cDNA molecule. Using its own MiXCR run on the 5' RACE reads, TCRdb lists one record per CDR3 protein. The sample gives around 690,000 distinct CDR3 sequences, around 54% of which show up once; roughly 34% is in the top ten. V was clipped by 3 bases and J by 7 bases; unmatched bases: 9. The CDR3 length is 15 residues. Germline lookup yields CDR1 LGHDT and CDR2 YNNKEL (reference sequence).

This TCR was sampled from a man between 60 and 70 years old in good health. J is TRBJ1-5 and V is TRBV3-1, with 7 bases matching TRBD1. Source material: blood. CDR3 amino acids: CASSQGDRTLQPQHF. DNA for the CDR3: TGTGCCAGCAGCCAGGGGGACAGAACTTTGCAGCCCCAGCATTTT.